This is a list of T cell receptor beta chains from one sample in a study of blood T cell repertoires in COVID-19. The method was immunoSEQ multiplex PCR; TCRdb's version includes in-frame clones alone and lacks a portion of them. The table shows 100,000 to 150,000 clones, with 78% occurring only once. Sequenced: peripheral blood. These receptors came from a man aged 70-80 years with acute or convalescent COVID-19. Both conserved end residues are part of each CDR3. The D gene is left open where the match is weak. Some rows mark clone size as missing; the rest say once, few, many or name a class of expanded clone.

TRBJ1-2	TRBV12-5	.	.	TGTGCTAGTGGTTTGGGGGACACCGGAATTTTTGAGGGCTACACCTTC	CASGLGDTGIFEGYTF
TRBJ2-5	TRBV7-2	.	.	TGTGCCAGCAGCGTACTCCGGACAGCTCAAGAGACCCAGTACTTC	CASSVLRTAQETQYF
TRBJ2-1	TRBV5-4	few	TRBD2	TGTGCCAGCAGCCTCGGGAGGGGGTTGAAGGACAATGAGCAGTTCTTC	CASSLGRGLKDNEQFF
TRBJ2-7	TRBV7-2	.	.	TGTGCCAGCAGCTTCCCTCTAACCTACGAGCAGTACTTC	CASSFPLTYEQYF
TRBJ2-1	TRBV24-1	.	.	TGTGCCACCAGTGATCCACAGGGGAGGAATGAGCAGTTCTTC	CATSDPQGRNEQFF
TRBJ1-4	TRBV25-1	.	.	TGTGCCAGCAGTGAATATGGGGGCACTAATGAAAAACTGTTTTTT	CASSEYGGTNEKLFF
TRBJ1-2	TRBV10-3	.	.	TGTGCCATCAGTGAGACAGTATCTAACTATGGCTACACCTTC	CAISETVSNYGYTF
TRBJ2-7	TRBV7-2	many	TRBD1	TGTGCCAGCAGCTTAGGACTGACAGGGCGCGACGAGCAGTACTTC	CASSLGLTGRDEQYF
TRBJ2-2	TRBV18	.	.	TGTGCCAGCTCACCACTCCAGGGGTGGGACACCGGGGAGCTGTTTTTT	CASSPLQGWDTGELFF
TRBJ1-2	TRBV5-4	.	TRBD1	TGTGCCAGCAGCCCTACGGGACAGCATAACTATGGCTACACCTTC	CASSPTGQHNYGYTF
TRBJ1-5	TRBV6-2/TRBV6-3	.	.	TGTGCCAGCAGTTACGGGGGGAAGGGTTATCAGCCCCAGCATTTT	CASSYGGKGYQPQHF
TRBJ2-5	TRBV5-4	.	TRBD1	TGTGCCAGCAGCCTAAACACAGGGGGTGGGGAGACCCAGTACTTC	CASSLNTGGGETQYF
TRBJ2-1	TRBV7-8	few	TRBD2	TGTGCCAGCAGCTCAACTAGCGCATTCGGGAATGAGCAGTTCTTC	CASSSTSAFGNEQFF
TRBJ2-2	TRBV4-2	.	.	TGTGCCAGCAGCCAACAAACAGGTTTCCAAACCGGGGAGCTGTTTTTT	CASSQQTGFQTGELFF
TRBJ2-1	TRBV20-1	.	.	TGCAGTGCTAGTAGGCCCGGGGAGTACAATGAGCAGTTCTTC	CSASRPGEYNEQFF
TRBJ1-5	TRBV4-2	.	.	TGTGCCAGCAGCCAAGATTGGCAGGGTACCAATCAGCCCCAGCATTTT	CASSQDWQGTNQPQHF
TRBJ2-3	TRBV7-2	.	TRBD2	TGTGCCAGCAGCGCGCAAACTAGCGGGGGGGTCTATACGCAGTATTTT	CASSAQTSGGVYTQYF
TRBJ1-3	TRBV7-2	few	.	TGTGCCAGCAGCACCGGTGGAAACACCATATATTTT	CASSTGGNTIYF
TRBJ1-1	TRBV19	few	.	TGTGCCAGTAGTATTCAGGGGATTAGACGCACTGAAGCTTTCTTT	CASSIQGIRRTEAFF
TRBJ1-2	TRBV9	.	TRBD1	TGTGCCAGCAGCGGAGACAGGGGGCAAGTATATGGCTACACCTTC	CASSGDRGQVYGYTF
TRBJ1-1	TRBV6-2/TRBV6-3	.	TRBD1	TGTGCCAGCACCCCGGGCGACAGGGGGACGTTCACTGAAGCTTTCTTT	CASTPGDRGTFTEAFF
TRBJ1-2	TRBV7-9	.	.	TGTGCCAGCAGCCATACTCGAAACTATGGCTACACCTTC	CASSHTRNYGYTF
TRBJ1-5	TRBV6-5	once	.	TGTGCCAGCAGTTCTTCCCGACAGCCGTATCAGCCCCAGCATTTT	CASSSSRQPYQPQHF
TRBJ1-4	TRBV3-1/TRBV3-2	.	TRBD1	TGTGCCAGCACCCCGATAGTCGGGACAGGAAGTGAAAAACTGTTTTTT	CASTPIVGTGSEKLFF
TRBJ2-7	TRBV7-9	.	.	TGTGCCAGCAGCCCTAGTGCGACGCAGGAGCAGTACTTC	CASSPSATQEQYF
TRBJ2-1	TRBV9	few	TRBD2	TGTGCCAGCAGCGTAGGAGCGGGGGGGACTACTTACAATGAGCAGTTCTTC	CASSVGAGGTTYNEQFF
TRBJ1-1	TRBV6-1	.	TRBD1	TGTGCCAGCAGTGAAGGGACAGGGGGGGTCACTGAAGCTTTCTTT	CASSEGTGGVTEAFF
TRBJ1-5	TRBV7-8	.	.	TGTGCCAGCAGCTTAGGGGCGGACAGCTATCAGCCCCAGCATTTT	CASSLGADSYQPQHF
TRBJ2-1	TRBV24-1	.	TRBD1	TGTGCCACCAGTGATTCCTCTAGACAGGGAGAAAGGAATGAGCAGTTCTTC	CATSDSSRQGERNEQFF
TRBJ2-3	TRBV3-1/TRBV3-2	once	.	TGTGCCAGCAGCCAAGGTCCGGCTAGCTATACGCAGTATTTT	CASSQGPASYTQYF
TRBJ1-5	TRBV25-1	.	TRBD1	TGTGCCAGCAGTGACCCGGGACAGGGGAATCAGCCCCAGCATTTT	CASSDPGQGNQPQHF
TRBJ1-2	TRBV11-3	.	TRBD1	TGTGCCAGCAGCGCCTGGACAGGGTTAGACTATGGCTACACCTTC	CASSAWTGLDYGYTF
TRBJ1-3	TRBV12-5	few	TRBD1	TGTGCTAGTGGCGGGACAGACCTTTACTACTCTGGAAACACCATATATTTT	CASGGTDLYYSGNTIYF
TRBJ1-2	TRBV11-2	few	.	TGTGCTAGCAGCTTGGGGCCAGTTGGGGTTAACTATGGCTACACCTTC	CASSLGPVGVNYGYTF
TRBJ1-1	TRBV14	.	TRBD1	TGTGCCAGCAGCCAATTACCATGGAGAACAGGGGGCGTCTTCGGCGGGACTGAAGCTTTCTTT	CASSQLPWRTGGVFGGTEAFF
TRBJ1-1	TRBV20-1	.	.	TGCAGTGCTTTAACAGGGATTGAAGCTTTCTTT	CSALTGIEAFF
TRBJ1-1	TRBV5-1	.	.	TGCGCCAGCAGCTTGGCGGGGGGGACCACTGAAGCTTTCTTT	CASSLAGGTTEAFF
TRBJ2-1	TRBV5-4	once	TRBD2	TGTGCCAGCAGCTTGGCGGTAGCGGGGGGGCCCTTCTCCTACAATGAGCAGTTCTTC	CASSLAVAGGPFSYNEQFF
TRBJ1-1	TRBV5-1	.	TRBD1	TGCGCCAGCAGTACCGGGACAGGGGGCATCCCTGAAGCTTTCTTT	CASSTGTGGIPEAFF
TRBJ2-6	TRBV2	.	.	TGTGCCAGCAGTGAAGCAGCACCGGCCAACGTCCTGACTTTC	CASSEAAPANVLTF